This passage covers 8 T cell receptor beta chains from one sample sequenced in a study of metastatic and nonmetastatic thyroid tumors. Thyroid surgery took place with no prior treatment in any patient. Via MiXCR, TCRdb re-called the PCR reads. The sample consists of tens of thousands of clones, approximately 16% of them appearing once. Sequencing used blood. These receptor sequences come from a female donor with papillary thyroid cancer or a benign thyroid nodule (not recorded which). Some clones in this sample may be carry-over from other donors' samples.

In this sample, this clone turned up many times. This chain joins TRBV13 and TRBJ1-2, with TRBD1 as a possible D gene (5 bases). The CDR3 contains 14 residues. Germline loops: CDR1 PRHDT, CDR2 FYEKMQ (reference sequence). Trimming cost V 1 base and J 8 bases, with 14 bases left between them. This chain's CDR3 is CASSLVSGMGGYTF. The CDR3 bases are TGTGCCAGCAGCTTAGTGTCAGGGATGGGAGGCTACACCTTC. The full variable domain, completed using reference TRBV13 and TRBJ1-2, is AAGVIQSPRHLIKEKRETATLKCYPIPRHDTVYWYQQGPGQDPQFLISFYEKMQSDKGSIPDRFSAQQFSDYHSELNMSSLELGDSALYFCASSLVSGMGGYTFGSGTRLTVV.

This clone was recorded at least ten times. The chain carries TRBV20-1 and TRBJ2-1; TRBD2 aligns across 11 bases. The CDR3 runs 16 residues. V was clipped by 5 bases and J by 8 bases; unmatched bases: 14. Per germline, CDR1 DFQATT and CDR2 SNEGSKA (reference sequence). The CDR3 DNA is TGCAGTGCTCGTCCTTTTAGCGGGAGGGTTGGCGATGAGCAGTTCTTC. Its translation: CSARPFSGRVGDEQFF.

This rearrangement joins TRBV11-1 to TRBJ2-7; D may correspond to TRBD1 or TRBD2 (5 bases each). V lost 5 bases to trimming and J lost 2 bases, with 10 bases between them. Germline V gene sequence: CDR1 SGHAT, CDR2 FQDESV (reference sequence). This CDR3 has 13 amino acids. The CDR3 coding sequence is TGTGCCAGCAGCAGGGACGTAGCCTACGAGCAGTACTTC. Its protein is CASSRDVAYEQYF.

This clone has ten or more counts. V and J are TRBV6-1 and TRBJ2-7, with D possibly being TRBD1 or TRBD2 (5 bases each). CDR3 length equals 16 residues. CDR1 is MNHNS, CDR2 SASEGT, per germline. Trimming took off 6 bases at V and 8 bases at J, with 26 bases between the two ends. The CDR3 loop is CASSNLPGRGELQQYF. The CDR3 region has the DNA TGTGCCAGCAGCAACCTCCCGGGACGGGGTGAACTACAGCAGTACTTC.

This CDR3 is CASRSIPGQWATEQYF. In nucleotides, the CDR3 is TGTGCCAGCAGGAGCATTCCGGGACAGTGGGCGACGGAGCAGTACTTC. This chain connects TRBV6-1 to TRBJ2-7; 7 nucleotides agree with TRBD1. The CDR3 length is 16 residues. V gave up 6 bases and J gave up 7 bases; unmatched junction bases: 18. Germline loops: CDR1 MNHNS, CDR2 SASEGT.

The sample holds many counts of this clone. The rearrangement uses TRBV2 and TRBJ2-3; 8 nucleotides agree with TRBD2. The trim removed 6 bases at V and 2 bases at J, leaving 7 bases unmatched. The CDR3 has 15 residues. Looked up from germline, CDR1 is SNHLY and CDR2 is FYNNEI. CDR3: CASSFGLAPTDTQYF. The DNA for the CDR3 is TGTGCCAGCAGCTTCGGACTAGCACCCACAGATACGCAGTATTTT.

Only a few counts were recorded for this clone. The chain has TRBV28 and TRBJ2-7; the match to TRBD2 covers 10 bases. This CDR3 region has 12 residues. The J segment lost 7 bases and the V segment lost 7 bases, leaving 4 bases of the junction unmatched. In germline, CDR1 is MDHEN, CDR2 SYDVKM. Here the CDR3 reads CASIQRGGEQYF. DNA of the CDR3: TGTGCCAGCATCCAGCGGGGGGGGGAGCAGTACTTC.

Ten or more counts support this clone. The chain recombines TRBV7-9 with TRBJ1-1, with D perhaps TRBD1 (5 bases). The germline CDR1 and CDR2 sequences are SEHNR and FQNEAQ (reference sequence). V was cut by 5 bases and J by 3 bases, with 16 bases left in between. There are 15 residues in the CDR3. CDR3 bases: TGTGCCAGCAGCCCGGCTGGGGTGGGGGACACTGAAGCTTTCTTT. Amino acids: CASSPAGVGDTEAFF.